Listed here are 3 T cell receptor beta chains from one sample, sequenced in a study of blood T cell repertoires in COVID-19. Libraries were prepared by immunoSEQ multiplex PCR; TCRdb keeps only in-frame clonotypes and omits some of them. The table lists 65,000 to 80,000 clones, 80% to 85% of them singletons. Sequences were obtained from peripheral blood. All receptors derive from a human donor in a cohort sampled during active COVID-19.

The chain couples TRBV9 to TRBJ2-1; 12 positions match TRBD2. The CDR3 runs to 15 residues. Germline CDR1 reads SGDLS; CDR2 reads YYNGEE. With V trimmed by 2 bases and J by 6 bases, 3 bases remained unmatched. This CDR3 reads CASSVTSGGPNEQFF. The DNA for the CDR3 is TGTGCCAGCAGCGTGACTAGCGGGGGCCCCAATGAGCAGTTCTTC.

This clone occurred once. The rearrangement joins TRBV6-5 to TRBJ1-6; 7 bases agree with TRBD1. Losses at the gene ends were 6 bases for V and 11 bases for J; bases not matched to a gene: 4. CDR1 MNHEY and CDR2 SVGAGI come from the germline V gene. The CDR3 runs to 12 residues. CDR3 loop: CASRRQGTPLHF. Here the CDR3 DNA reads TGTGCCAGCAGACGACAGGGAACACCCCTCCACTTT.

The rearrangement joins TRBV9 to TRBJ1-5; D might be TRBD1 (6 bases). Germline V gene lookup returns CDR1 SGDLS and CDR2 YYNGEE. The V gene lost 2 bases and the J gene lost 1 base, with 7 bases spanning the gap. The CDR3 is made up of 14 amino acids. The CDR3 is CASSVTGSNQPQHF. As DNA, the CDR3 is TGTGCCAGCAGCGTTACAGGGAGCAATCAGCCCCAGCATTTT.